These 20 T cell receptor beta chains were all obtained from the same sample, sequenced in a study of T cells expressing NK-cell markers. TCRdb processed the 5' RACE reads again and assigns one entry to each CDR3 protein, with no DNA. The specimen's table records about 370,000 distinct CDR3 sequences. Sequencing used blood T cells: a sorted CD56 or NKG2C T cell subset, CD4+ or CD8+ T cells, or bulk PBMC T cells (not recorded which). The receptors shown here come from a woman between 50 and 59 years old in good health.

The CDR3 is CSVEIRGMRGYTF. V and J are TRBV29-1 and TRBJ1-2; TCRdb calls TRBD1, which cannot be checked without DNA. The CDR3 totals 13 residues. Per the germline V gene, CDR1 is SQVTM and CDR2 is ANQGSEA.

The rearrangement uses TRBV18 and TRBJ1-1; the TCRdb call, TRBD1, lacks DNA for checking. Germline CDR1 KGHSH, CDR2 LQKENI. This CDR3 spans 12 amino acids. The CDR3 is CASSLPTEGAFF. The entire variable domain, with the rest obtained from reference TRBV18 and TRBJ1-1, is as follows: NAGVMQNPRHLVRRRGQEARLRCSPMKGHSHVYWYRQLPEEGLKFMVYLQKENIIDESGMPKERFSAEFPKEGPSILRIQQVVRGDSAAYFCASSLPTEGAFFGQGTRLTVV.

CDR3: CASSPPNRDTQYF. The chain links TRBV28 to TRBJ2-3; TCRdb's D call of TRBD1 is untestable without DNA. This CDR3 region has 13 residues. Looked up from germline, CDR1 is MDHEN and CDR2 is SYDVKM. Drawing the rest from reference TRBV28 and TRBJ2-3, the complete variable domain is DVKVTQSSRYLVKRTGEKVFLECVQDMDHENMFWYRQDPGLGLRLIYFSYDVKMKEKGDIPEGYSVSREKKERFSLILESASTNQTSMYLCASSPPNRDTQYFGPGTRLTVL.

This rearrangement joins TRBV6-1 to TRBJ2-5; TCRdb's D call, TRBD1, is unchecked because there is no DNA. Germline loops: CDR1 MNHNS, CDR2 SASEGT. The CDR3 has 15 amino acids. The CDR3 here is CASSIDRDHQETQYF.

The V gene is TRBV20-1, the J gene TRBJ2-5; TCRdb names TRBD2, which stays unverified in the absence of DNA. Germline V gene data show CDR1 as DFQATT and CDR2 as SNEGSKA (reference sequence). The CDR3 sequence is 16 residues long. The CDR3 sequence is CSAAPAAVPMGETQYF.

This sequence joins TRBV4-1 and TRBJ2-1; no DNA is available, so the TRBD2 call from TCRdb remains unchecked. CDR3 length: 17 amino acids. Germline lookup yields CDR1 MGHRA and CDR2 YSYEKL. The CDR3 loop reads CASSLGTSQSSYNEQFF.

The V call is TRBV7-8, the J call TRBJ2-3; TCRdb picks TRBD1, but there is no DNA to check that call. The CDR3 contains 16 residues. The germline CDR1 and CDR2 sequences are SGHVS and FQNEAQ. The CDR3 reads CASSLGRGPRTDTQYF. Full variable domain (remainder filled in from reference TRBV7-8 and TRBJ2-3): GAGVSQSPRYKVAKRGQDVALRCDPISGHVSLFWYQQALGQGPEFLTYFQNEAQLDKSGLPSDRFFAERPEGSVSTLKIQRTQQEDSAVYLCASSLGRGPRTDTQYFGPGTRLTVL.

V gene TRBV4-1 combines with J gene TRBJ1-6; the TCRdb call, TRBD1, lacks DNA for checking. The CDR3 consists of 15 residues. Per germline, CDR1 MGHRA and CDR2 YSYEKL. CDR3 amino acids: CASSQPGTGGSPLHF.

V is TRBV11-2 and J is TRBJ2-4. In germline, CDR1 is SGHAT, CDR2 FQNNGV. CDR3 length equals 13 residues. The CDR3: CASTGLAKNIQYF.

J is TRBJ2-1 and V is TRBV6-5; TCRdb outputs TRBD1, but without DNA this stays unchecked. Germline V lookup: CDR1 MNHEY, CDR2 SVGAGI. This CDR3 is built from 14 residues. The CDR3 sequence is CASSYSEPGNEQFF.

The chain has TRBV5-1 and TRBJ2-5. From germline, CDR1 is SGHRS and CDR2 YFSETQ. CDR3 length: 15 residues. CDR3 residues: CASSLRTGAQETQYF.

The V gene is TRBV7-8, the J gene TRBJ2-1; the D call of TRBD1 rests on TCRdb alone, since no DNA is present to check it. The germline V gene encodes CDR1 SGHVS and CDR2 FQNEAQ. The CDR3 is made up of 16 amino acids. This CDR3 reads CASRLRGTPSYNEQFF.

The V and J genes are TRBV5-4 and TRBJ2-2; the TRBD1 assignment by TCRdb is unverifiable without DNA. The CDR3 runs 15 residues. The germline V gene encodes CDR1 SGHNT and CDR2 YYREEE (reference sequence). This CDR3 is CASSSGQLNTGELFF.

V and J are TRBV7-3 and TRBJ2-1; the D gene TCRdb calls, TRBD1, cannot be checked with no DNA. The CDR3 is 15 residues long. Germline V gives CDR1 SGHTA, CDR2 FQGTGA. The CDR3 sequence is CASSPLPGGRNEQFF.

The gene calls are TRBV24-1 and TRBJ2-2. The CDR3 extends over 15 amino acids. Germline V CDR1 and CDR2: KGHDR, SFDVKD. The CDR3 loop reads CATGETGLNTGELFF.

The chain combines TRBV7-7 with TRBJ2-5. The CDR3 contains 13 residues. The germline V gene encodes CDR1 SSHAT and CDR2 FNYEAQ (reference sequence). The CDR3: CASSLASKETQYF.

The V gene is TRBV9, the J gene TRBJ2-7; there is no DNA to check the TCRdb D call of TRBD1. Germline V gene lookup returns CDR1 SGDLS and CDR2 YYNGEE. This CDR3 region has 15 residues. CDR3 residues: CASSTLSGGPYEQYF.

V and J are TRBV20-1 and TRBJ1-2; TCRdb names TRBD1, which stays unverified in the absence of DNA. This CDR3 contains 16 residues. CDR1 is DFQATT, CDR2 SNEGSKA, per germline (reference sequence). CDR3 residues: CSAPTLTVYGNYGYTF.

The V and J genes are TRBV7-9 and TRBJ1-5; TCRdb picks TRBD1, but there is no DNA to check that call. CDR1 and CDR2 (germline): SEHNR, FQNEAQ (reference sequence). This CDR3 is 11 amino acids long. The CDR3 reads CASSPLKGSHF.

The V call is TRBV12-5, the J call TRBJ2-4; the TCRdb call, TRBD2, lacks DNA for checking. In germline, CDR1 is LGHNT, CDR2 FRNRAP. This CDR3 has 15 residues. The CDR3 sequence is CASGSLAGPKNIQYF.